These 15 T cell receptor beta chains originate from one sample sequenced in a study. TCRdb independently ran MiXCR on the RT-PCR reads; one entry per CDR3 protein. Seen here are more than 600,000 distinct CDR3 sequences, more than 13% observed once, and the top ten hold roughly 3.9%. The sequenced sample consisted of memory CD4+ T cells from blood. These receptors were obtained from a female donor in good health, serving as a healthy control.

The chain couples TRBV20-1 to TRBJ1-5; possibly TRBD1 for D (6 bases). The CDR3 loop spans 19 amino acids. The V end was cut by 0 bases, the J end by 1 base, with 22 bases between. Germline-derived CDR1 and CDR2 are DFQATT and SNEGSKA (reference sequence). CDR3 bases: TGCAGTGCTAGAGATAAAGGCAGGGGAGTAATTTGGAGCAATCAGCCCCAGCATTTT. Encoded protein: CSARDKGRGVIWSNQPQHF.

J is TRBJ2-2 and V is TRBV9; D unresolved. Germline CDR1 and CDR2: SGDLS and YYNGEE. Trimming cost V 0 bases and J 0 bases, with 6 bases left between them. The CDR3 is 15 amino acids. CDR3 sequence reads: CASSVVGANTGELFF. CDR3 DNA sequence: TGTGCCAGCAGCGTAGTTGGAGCGAACACCGGGGAGCTGTTTTTT.

The genes are TRBV5-1 and TRBJ2-3; D may be TRBD2 (5 bases). Germline loops: CDR1 SGHRS, CDR2 YFSETQ. The CDR3 has 15 residues. Trimming stripped 3 bases from V and 0 bases from J, with 11 bases between. DNA of the CDR3: TGCGCCAGCAGCTCGGGGATAGCTAGCACAGATACGCAGTATTTT. Its translation: CASSSGIASTDTQYF.

This clonotype was observed a few times. The chain is built from TRBV19 and TRBJ2-7; D uncertain. V was cut by 2 bases and J by 5 bases, with 13 bases left in between. This CDR3 spans 14 amino acids. From germline, CDR1 is LNHDA and CDR2 SQIVND (reference sequence). The CDR3 bases are TGTGCCAGTAGTATATATGGGCAACACGACGAGCAGTACTTC. This translates into CASSIYGQHDEQYF.

The V call is TRBV9, the J call TRBJ2-7; 8 nucleotides align to TRBD2. After removal of 2 bases from V and 3 bases from J, the junction contained 13 bases not matched to a gene. The CDR3 runs 17 residues. Germline V gene data show CDR1 as SGDLS and CDR2 as YYNGEE. The CDR3 loop reads CASSVGGSAGGFYEQYF. The CDR3 DNA reads TGTGCCAGCAGCGTGGGGGGGTCGGCGGGAGGTTTCTACGAGCAGTACTTC.

A single count supports this clonotype. This rearrangement joins TRBV3-1 to TRBJ2-5, with 10 bases lining up with TRBD2. Trimming cost V 3 bases and J 4 bases; bases outside gene matches: 5. Per germline, CDR1 LGHDT and CDR2 YNNKEL (reference sequence). The CDR3 extends over 15 amino acids. CDR3 residues: CASSHQREGGETQYF. The CDR3 DNA follows: TGTGCCAGCAGCCACCAGCGGGAGGGAGGAGAGACCCAGTACTTC.

This sequence joins TRBV20-1 and TRBJ2-5, with 7 bases matching TRBD1. CDR3 length: 13 amino acids. J lost 5 bases, V lost 3 bases, and 6 bases had no gene match. Germline values: CDR1 DFQATT, CDR2 SNEGSKA (reference sequence). The chain's CDR3 is CSASKGQWETQYF. The CDR3 DNA reads as TGCAGTGCTAGTAAGGGACAGTGGGAGACCCAGTACTTC.

The chain employs TRBV9 and TRBJ1-4, with D uncertain. Per germline, CDR1 SGDLS and CDR2 YYNGEE. Trimming left V 1 base short and J 8 bases short, with 9 bases between. This CDR3 region has 13 residues. CDR3 bases: TGTGCCAGCAGCGTACGTGATGGGGAAAAACTGTTTTTT. It yields the protein CASSVRDGEKLFF.

In its sample, this clonotype was seen many times. The V gene is TRBV29-1, the J gene TRBJ2-2, with D perhaps TRBD1 (6 bases). The V gene's germline CDR1 is SQVTM and CDR2 ANQGSEA. The CDR3 contains 13 residues. Trimming stripped 5 bases from V and 1 base from J, with 8 bases between. In DNA, the CDR3 is TGCAGCGTTTCGACAGGGAACACCGGGGAGCTGTTTTTT. It yields the protein CSVSTGNTGELFF.

This clonotype was seen more than once but under ten times. The J gene is TRBJ2-1, the V gene TRBV27, with 8 bases matching TRBD2. V lost 5 bases and J lost 0; bases outside the gene matches: 3. CDR1 and CDR2 (germline): MNHEY, SMNVEV (reference sequence). This CDR3 region has 15 residues. The CDR3 sequence: CASSQLADSYNEQFF. The CDR3 DNA reads as TGTGCCAGCAGTCAACTAGCGGACTCCTACAATGAGCAGTTCTTC.

V gene TRBV6-6 combines with J gene TRBJ2-4, with 13 bases identical to TRBD2. CDR3 size: 16 residues. Germline loops: CDR1 MNHNY, CDR2 SVGAGI (reference sequence). Trimming cost V 6 bases and J 6 bases; bases outside gene matches: 8. CDR3 DNA sequence: TGTGCCAGCAGGACACTAGCGGGAGGGCCGGGAAACATTCAGTACTTC. It specifies CASRTLAGGPGNIQYF.

The table lists this clonotype with a few counts. The genes are TRBV28 and TRBJ2-5; the D gene is possibly TRBD1 (6 bases). The ends were cut back, 5 bases at V and 6 bases at J, with 13 bases in the middle. Germline-derived CDR1 and CDR2 are MDHEN and SYDVKM. The length of the CDR3 is 13 residues. The CDR3 nucleotides are TGTGCCAGCAGTGAAAGGACAGTGCAGACCCAGTACTTC. Translation: CASSERTVQTQYF.

This clonotype turned up a few times. The chain recombines TRBV7-9 with TRBJ2-7, with D possibly matching TRBD1 (6 bases). This CDR3 comprises 14 residues. Germline V CDR1 and CDR2: SEHNR, FQNEAQ (reference sequence). V shed 2 bases and J shed 7 bases, with 15 bases lying between them. CDR3 in DNA: TGTGCCAGCAGCTTACTTGGGGGCGCATTAGAGCAGTACTTC. The encoded protein is CASSLLGGALEQYF.

A few counts support this clonotype. V and J are TRBV10-3 and TRBJ1-2; 9 bases align to TRBD1. The CDR3 contains 15 residues. Germline V gene sequence: CDR1 ENHRY, CDR2 SYGVKD. Trimming at V came to 1 base and at J to 4 bases, leaving 4 bases not matched to a gene. The CDR3 bases are TGTGCCATCAGTGAGTTGGGACAGGGACCCTATGGCTACACCTTC. Amino acids: CAISELGQGPYGYTF.

The sample holds many counts of this clonotype. CDR3 coding DNA: TGCAGCGTTGGGCCCCCTTATTCAGATACGCAGTATTTT. This translates into CSVGPPYSDTQYF. The rearrangement uses TRBV29-1 and TRBJ2-3; D is unresolved. CDR1 is SQVTM and CDR2 is ANQGSEA in the germline V gene. The CDR3 totals 13 residues. Trimming cost V 4 bases and J 4 bases, with 12 bases left between them.